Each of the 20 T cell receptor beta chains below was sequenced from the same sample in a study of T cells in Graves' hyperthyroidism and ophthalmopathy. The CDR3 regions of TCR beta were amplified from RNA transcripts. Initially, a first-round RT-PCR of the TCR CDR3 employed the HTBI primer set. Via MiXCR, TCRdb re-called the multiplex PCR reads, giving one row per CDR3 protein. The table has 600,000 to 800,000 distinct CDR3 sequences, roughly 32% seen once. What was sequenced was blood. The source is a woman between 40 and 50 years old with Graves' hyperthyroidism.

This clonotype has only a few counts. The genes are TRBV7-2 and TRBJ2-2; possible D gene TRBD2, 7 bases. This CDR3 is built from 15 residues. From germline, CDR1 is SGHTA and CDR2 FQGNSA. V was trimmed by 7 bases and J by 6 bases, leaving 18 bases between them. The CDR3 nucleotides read TGTGCCAGCATCTCAACCCGGGGGGCACCCGGGGAGCTGTTTTTT. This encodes CASISTRGAPGELFF. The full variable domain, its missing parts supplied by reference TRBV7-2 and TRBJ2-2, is GAGVSQSPSNKVTEKGKDVELRCDPISGHTALYWYRQSLGQGLEFLIYFQGNSAPDKSGLPSDRFSAERTGGSVSTLTIQRTQQEDSAVYLCASISTRGAPGELFFGEGSRLTVL.

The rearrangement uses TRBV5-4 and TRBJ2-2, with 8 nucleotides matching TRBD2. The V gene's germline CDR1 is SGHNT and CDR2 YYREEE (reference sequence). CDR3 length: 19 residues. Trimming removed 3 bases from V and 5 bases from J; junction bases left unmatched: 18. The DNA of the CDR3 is TGTGCCAGCAGCTCTGGATATGCTATTACGGGAGGGCAAACCGGGGAGCTGTTTTTT. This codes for CASSSGYAITGGQTGELFF. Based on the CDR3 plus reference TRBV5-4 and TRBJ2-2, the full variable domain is ETGVTQSPTHLIKTRGQQVTLRCSSQSGHNTVSWYQQALGQGPQFIFQYYREEENGRGNFPPRFSGLQFPNYSSELNVNALELDDSALYLCASSSGYAITGGQTGELFFGEGSRLTVL.

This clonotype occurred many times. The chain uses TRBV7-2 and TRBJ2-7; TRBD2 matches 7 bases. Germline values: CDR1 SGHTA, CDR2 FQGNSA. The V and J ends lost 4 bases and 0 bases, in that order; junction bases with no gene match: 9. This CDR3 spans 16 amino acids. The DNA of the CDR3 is TGTGCCAGCAGCTCATCTAGCGGATTGAGCTCCTACGAGCAGTACTTC. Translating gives CASSSSSGLSSYEQYF. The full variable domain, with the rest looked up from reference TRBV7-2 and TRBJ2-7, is GAGVSQSPSNKVTEKGKDVELRCDPISGHTALYWYRQSLGQGLEFLIYFQGNSAPDKSGLPSDRFSAERTGGSVSTLTIQRTQQEDSAVYLCASSSSSGLSSYEQYFGPGTRLTVT.

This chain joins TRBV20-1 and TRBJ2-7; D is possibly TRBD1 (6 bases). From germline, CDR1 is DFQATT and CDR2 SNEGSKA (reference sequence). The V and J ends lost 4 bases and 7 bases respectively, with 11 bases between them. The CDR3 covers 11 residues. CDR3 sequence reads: CSATGQLEQYF. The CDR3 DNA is TGCAGTGCTACCGGACAGCTTGAGCAGTACTTC.

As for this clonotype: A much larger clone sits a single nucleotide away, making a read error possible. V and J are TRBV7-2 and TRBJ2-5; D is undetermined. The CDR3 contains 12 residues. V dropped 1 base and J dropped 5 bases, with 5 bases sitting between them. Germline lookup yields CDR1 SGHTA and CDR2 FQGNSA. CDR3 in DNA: TGTGCCAGCAGCTTAGGCTTTGAGACCCAGTACTTC. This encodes CASSLGFETQYF.

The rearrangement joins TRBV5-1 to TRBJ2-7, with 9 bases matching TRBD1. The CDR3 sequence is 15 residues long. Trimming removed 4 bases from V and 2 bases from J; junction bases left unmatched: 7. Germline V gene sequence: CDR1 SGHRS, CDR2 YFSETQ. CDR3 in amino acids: CASSEDRGGPYEQYF. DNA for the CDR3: TGCGCCAGCAGCGAGGACAGGGGTGGCCCCTACGAGCAGTACTTC.

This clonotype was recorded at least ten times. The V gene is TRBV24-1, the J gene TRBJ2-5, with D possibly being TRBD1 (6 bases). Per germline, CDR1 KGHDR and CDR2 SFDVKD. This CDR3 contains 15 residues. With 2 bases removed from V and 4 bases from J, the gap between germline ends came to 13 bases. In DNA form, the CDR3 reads TGTGCCACCAGTGATTCCCGGACAGTTGGAGAGACCCAGTACTTC. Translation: CATSDSRTVGETQYF.

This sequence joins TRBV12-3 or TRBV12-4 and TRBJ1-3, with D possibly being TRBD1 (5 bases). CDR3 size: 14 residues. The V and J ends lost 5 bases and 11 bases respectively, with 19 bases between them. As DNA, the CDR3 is TGTGCCAGCAGTCCCTGGACAATTTTAGACGCCATATATTTT. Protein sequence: CASSPWTILDAIYF.

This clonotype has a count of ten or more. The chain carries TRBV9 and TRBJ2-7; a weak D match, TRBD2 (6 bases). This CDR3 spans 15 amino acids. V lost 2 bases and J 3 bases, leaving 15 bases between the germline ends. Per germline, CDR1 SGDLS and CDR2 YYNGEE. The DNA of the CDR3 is TGTGCCAGCAGCGTTCTTCCGGGACTTAACTACGAGCAGTACTTC. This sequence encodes CASSVLPGLNYEQYF.

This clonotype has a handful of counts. CDR3 amino acids: CASTGQGSNTIYF. The CDR3 region has the DNA TGTGCCAGCACCGGACAGGGATCGAACACCATATATTTT. J is TRBJ1-3 and V is TRBV6-2 or TRBV6-3; 8 bases fit TRBD1. The trim removed 7 bases at V and 7 bases at J, leaving 6 bases unmatched. This CDR3 has 13 residues. Germline V gene sequence: CDR1 MNHEY, CDR2 SVGEGT.

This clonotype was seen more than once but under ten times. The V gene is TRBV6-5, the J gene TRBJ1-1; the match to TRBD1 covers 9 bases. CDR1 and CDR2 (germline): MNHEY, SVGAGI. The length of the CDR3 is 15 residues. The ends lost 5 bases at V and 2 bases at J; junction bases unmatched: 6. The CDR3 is CASSDQGQGNTEAFF. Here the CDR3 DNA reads TGTGCCAGCAGTGACCAGGGACAGGGTAACACTGAAGCTTTCTTT.

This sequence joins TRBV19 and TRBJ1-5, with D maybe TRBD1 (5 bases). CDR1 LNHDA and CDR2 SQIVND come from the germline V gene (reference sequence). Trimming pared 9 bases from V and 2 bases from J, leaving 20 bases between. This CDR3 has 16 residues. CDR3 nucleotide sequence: TGTGCCAGCAGCCCCCGGGGAGGGGTTGGCAATCAGCCCCAGCATTTT. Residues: CASSPRGGVGNQPQHF. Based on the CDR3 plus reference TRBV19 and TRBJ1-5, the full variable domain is DGGITQSPKYLFRKEGQNVTLSCEQNLNHDAMYWYRQDPGQGLRLIYYSQIVNDFQKGDIAEGYSVSREKKESFPLTVTSAQKNPTAFYLCASSPRGGVGNQPQHFGDGTRLSIL.

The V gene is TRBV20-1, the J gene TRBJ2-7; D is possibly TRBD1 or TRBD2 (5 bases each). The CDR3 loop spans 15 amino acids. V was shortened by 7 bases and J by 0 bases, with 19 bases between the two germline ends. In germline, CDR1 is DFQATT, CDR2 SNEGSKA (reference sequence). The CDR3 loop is CSVPTAGTVSYEQYF. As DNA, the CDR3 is TGCAGTGTTCCGACAGCCGGGACCGTCTCCTACGAGCAGTACTTC.

The CDR3 nucleotides read TGTGCCAGCAGTGGAGACAGGGGATGGAGCAATCAGCCCCAGCATTTT. Encoded protein: CASSGDRGWSNQPQHF. The gene calls are TRBV28 and TRBJ1-5, with 8 bases matching TRBD1. Germline V lookup: CDR1 MDHEN, CDR2 SYDVKM. This CDR3 has 16 amino acids. Unmatched junction bases numbered 7, after V lost 5 bases and J lost 1 base.

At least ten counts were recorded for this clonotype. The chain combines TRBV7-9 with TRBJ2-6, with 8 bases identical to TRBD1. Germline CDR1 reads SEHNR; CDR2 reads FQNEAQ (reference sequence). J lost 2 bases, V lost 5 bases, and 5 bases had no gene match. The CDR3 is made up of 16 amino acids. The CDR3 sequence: CASSLPGQAGANVLTF. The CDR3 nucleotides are TGTGCCAGCAGCCTACCGGGACAGGCTGGGGCCAACGTCCTGACTTTC.

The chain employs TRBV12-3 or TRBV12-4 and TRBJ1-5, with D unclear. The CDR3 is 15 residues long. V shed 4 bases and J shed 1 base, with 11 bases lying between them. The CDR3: CASSSQGGSNQPQHF. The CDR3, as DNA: TGTGCCAGCAGTTCTCAAGGCGGGAGCAATCAGCCCCAGCATTTT.

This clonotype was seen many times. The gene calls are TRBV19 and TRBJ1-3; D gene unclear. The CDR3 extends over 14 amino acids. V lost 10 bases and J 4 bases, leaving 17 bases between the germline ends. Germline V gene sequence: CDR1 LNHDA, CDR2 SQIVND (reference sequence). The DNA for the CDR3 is TGTGCCACTGGTGGGAACGGCGGGGGAAACACCATATATTTT. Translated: CATGGNGGGNTIYF.

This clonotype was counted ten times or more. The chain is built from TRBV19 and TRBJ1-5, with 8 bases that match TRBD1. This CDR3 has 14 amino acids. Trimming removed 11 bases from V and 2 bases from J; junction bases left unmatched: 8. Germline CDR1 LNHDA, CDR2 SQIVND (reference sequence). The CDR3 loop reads CAAASGQGNQPQHF. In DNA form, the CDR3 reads TGTGCCGCAGCGTCGGGACAGGGCAATCAGCCCCAGCATTTT.

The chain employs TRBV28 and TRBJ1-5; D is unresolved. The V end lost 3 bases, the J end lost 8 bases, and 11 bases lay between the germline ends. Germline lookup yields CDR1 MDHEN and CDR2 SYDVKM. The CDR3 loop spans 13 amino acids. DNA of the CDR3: TGTGCCAGCAGTTTTGCAGGCCCCAAGCCCCAGCATTTT. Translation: CASSFAGPKPQHF.

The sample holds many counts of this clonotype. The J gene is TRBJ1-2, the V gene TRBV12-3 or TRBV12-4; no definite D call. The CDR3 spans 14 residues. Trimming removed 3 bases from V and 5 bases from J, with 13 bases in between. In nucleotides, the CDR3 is TGTGCCAGCAGTTTTAGGTTGGGCGAATATGGCTACACCTTC. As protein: CASSFRLGEYGYTF.